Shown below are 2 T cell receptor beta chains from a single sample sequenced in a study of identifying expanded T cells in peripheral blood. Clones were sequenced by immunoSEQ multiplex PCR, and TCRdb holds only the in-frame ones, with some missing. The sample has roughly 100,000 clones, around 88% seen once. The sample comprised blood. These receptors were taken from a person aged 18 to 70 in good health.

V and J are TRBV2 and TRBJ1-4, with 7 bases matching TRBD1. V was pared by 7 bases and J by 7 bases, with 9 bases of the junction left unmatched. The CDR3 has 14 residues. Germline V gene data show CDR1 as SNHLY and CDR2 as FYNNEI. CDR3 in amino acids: CASKGTGESEKLFF. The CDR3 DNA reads TGTGCCAGCAAGGGTACAGGGGAGAGTGAAAAACTGTTTTTT.

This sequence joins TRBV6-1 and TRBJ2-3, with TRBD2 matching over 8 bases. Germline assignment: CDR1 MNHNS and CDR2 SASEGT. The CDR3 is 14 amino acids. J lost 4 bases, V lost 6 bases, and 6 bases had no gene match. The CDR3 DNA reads TGTGCCAGCAGCTTAACTAGCGGAGCAGATACGCAGTATTTT. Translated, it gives CASSLTSGADTQYF.